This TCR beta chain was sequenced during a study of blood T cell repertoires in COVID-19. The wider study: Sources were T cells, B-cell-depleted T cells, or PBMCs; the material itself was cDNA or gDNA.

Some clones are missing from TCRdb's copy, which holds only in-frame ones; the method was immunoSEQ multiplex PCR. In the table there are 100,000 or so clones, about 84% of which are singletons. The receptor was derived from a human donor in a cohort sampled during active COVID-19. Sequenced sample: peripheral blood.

CDR3 nucleotide sequence: TGTGCCAGCAGTCGACAGCGATCTAACTATGGCTACACCTTC. Protein: CASSRQRSNYGYTF. The J gene is TRBJ1-2, the V gene TRBV6-5, with D possibly matching TRBD1 (5 bases). The germline V and J ends were trimmed by 5 bases and 0 bases, with 10 bases remaining between them. CDR3 size: 14 residues. Germline-derived CDR1 and CDR2 are MNHEY and SVGAGI.